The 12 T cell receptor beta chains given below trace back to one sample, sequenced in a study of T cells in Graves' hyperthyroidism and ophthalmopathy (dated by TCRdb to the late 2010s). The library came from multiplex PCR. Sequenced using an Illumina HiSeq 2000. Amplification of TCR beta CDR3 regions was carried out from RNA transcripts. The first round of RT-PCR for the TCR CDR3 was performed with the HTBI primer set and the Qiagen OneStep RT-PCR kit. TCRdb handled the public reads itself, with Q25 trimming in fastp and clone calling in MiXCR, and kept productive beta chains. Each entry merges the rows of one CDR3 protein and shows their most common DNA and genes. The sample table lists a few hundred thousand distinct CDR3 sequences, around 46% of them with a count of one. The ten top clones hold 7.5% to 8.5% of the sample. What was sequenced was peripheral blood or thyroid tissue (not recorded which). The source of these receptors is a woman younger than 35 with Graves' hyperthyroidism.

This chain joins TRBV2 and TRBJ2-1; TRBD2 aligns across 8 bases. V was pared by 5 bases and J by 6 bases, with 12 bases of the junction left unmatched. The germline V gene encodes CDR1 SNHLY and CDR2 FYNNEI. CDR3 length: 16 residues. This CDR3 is CASSPLVGRAGNEQFF. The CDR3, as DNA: TGTGCCAGCAGTCCCCTCGTCGGGAGGGCCGGCAATGAGCAGTTCTTC.

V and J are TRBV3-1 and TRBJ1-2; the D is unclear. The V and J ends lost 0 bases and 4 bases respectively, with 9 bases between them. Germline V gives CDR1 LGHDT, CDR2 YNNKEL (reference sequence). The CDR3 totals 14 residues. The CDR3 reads CASSQDGGVYGYTF. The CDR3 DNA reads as TGTGCCAGCAGCCAAGATGGCGGAGTCTATGGCTACACCTTC.

CDR3 sequence (DNA): TGTGCCAGCAGCGGACTAGCGGGAGGGCCCAACGAGCAGTACTTC. It translates to CASSGLAGGPNEQYF. This chain links TRBV13 with TRBJ2-7, with 15 nucleotides matching TRBD2. With V trimmed by 5 bases and J by 5 bases, 4 bases remained unmatched. The germline gives CDR1 PRHDT, CDR2 FYEKMQ (reference sequence). The CDR3 sequence is 15 residues long.

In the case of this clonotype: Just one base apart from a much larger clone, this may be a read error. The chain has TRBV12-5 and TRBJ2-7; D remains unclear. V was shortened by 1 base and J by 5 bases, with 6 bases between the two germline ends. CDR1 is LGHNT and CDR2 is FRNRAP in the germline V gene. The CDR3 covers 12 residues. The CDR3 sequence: CASGLERHEQYF. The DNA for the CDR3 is TGTGCTAGTGGTTTGGAACGCCACGAGCAGTACTTC.

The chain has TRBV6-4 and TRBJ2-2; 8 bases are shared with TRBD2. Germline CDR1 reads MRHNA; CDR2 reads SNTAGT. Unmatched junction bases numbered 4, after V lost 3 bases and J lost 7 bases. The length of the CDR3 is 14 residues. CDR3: CASSEAGTSGELFF. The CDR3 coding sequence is TGTGCCAGCAGTGAGGCCGGGACTAGCGGGGAGCTGTTTTTT.

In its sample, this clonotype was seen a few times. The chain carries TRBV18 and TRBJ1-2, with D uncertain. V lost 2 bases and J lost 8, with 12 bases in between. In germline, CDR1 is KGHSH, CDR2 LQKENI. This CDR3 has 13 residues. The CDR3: CASSPIPGDGYTF. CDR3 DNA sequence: TGTGCCAGCTCACCAATACCGGGAGACGGCTACACCTTC.

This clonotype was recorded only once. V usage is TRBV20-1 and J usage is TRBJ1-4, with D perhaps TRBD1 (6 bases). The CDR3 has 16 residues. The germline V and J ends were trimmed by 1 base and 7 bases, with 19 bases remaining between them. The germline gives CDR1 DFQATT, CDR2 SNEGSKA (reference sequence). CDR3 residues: CSARVGWGAQSEKLFF. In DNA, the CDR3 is TGCAGTGCTAGAGTAGGATGGGGGGCGCAGAGTGAAAAACTGTTTTTT.

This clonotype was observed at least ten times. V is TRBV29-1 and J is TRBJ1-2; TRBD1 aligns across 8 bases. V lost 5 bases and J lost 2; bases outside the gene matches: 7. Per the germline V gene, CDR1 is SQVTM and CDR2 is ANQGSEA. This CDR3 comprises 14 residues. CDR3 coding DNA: TGCAGCGTTCCCGGGACAGGAGTGAACTATGGCTACACCTTC. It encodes CSVPGTGVNYGYTF.

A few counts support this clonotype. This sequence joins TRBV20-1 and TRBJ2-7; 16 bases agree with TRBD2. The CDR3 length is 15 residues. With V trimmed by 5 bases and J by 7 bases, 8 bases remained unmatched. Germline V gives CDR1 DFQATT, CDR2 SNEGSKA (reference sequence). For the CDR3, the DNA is TGCAGTGCTCCGGGACTAGCGGGAGGGCCGGAAGAGCAGTACTTC. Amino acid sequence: CSAPGLAGGPEEQYF.

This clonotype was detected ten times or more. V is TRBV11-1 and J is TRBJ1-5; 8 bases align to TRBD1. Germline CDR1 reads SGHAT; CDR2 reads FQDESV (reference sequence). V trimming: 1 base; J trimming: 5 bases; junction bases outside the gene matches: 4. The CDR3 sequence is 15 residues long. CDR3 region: CASSLGTGSDQPQHF. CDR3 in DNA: TGTGCCAGCAGCTTAGGGACAGGGTCGGATCAGCCCCAGCATTTT. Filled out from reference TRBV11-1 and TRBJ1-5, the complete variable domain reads EAEVAQSPRYKITEKSQAVAFWCDPISGHATLYWYRQILGQGPELLVQFQDESVVDDSQLPKDRFSAERLKGVDSTLKIQPAELGDSAMYLCASSLGTGSDQPQHFGDGTRLSIL.

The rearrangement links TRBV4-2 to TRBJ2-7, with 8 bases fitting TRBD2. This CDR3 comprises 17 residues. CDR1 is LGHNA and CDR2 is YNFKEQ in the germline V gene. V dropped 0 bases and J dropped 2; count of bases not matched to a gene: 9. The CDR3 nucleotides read TGTGCCAGCAGCCAAGATCTGGCGGGGGGAATGACCTACGAGCAGTACTTC. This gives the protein CASSQDLAGGMTYEQYF.

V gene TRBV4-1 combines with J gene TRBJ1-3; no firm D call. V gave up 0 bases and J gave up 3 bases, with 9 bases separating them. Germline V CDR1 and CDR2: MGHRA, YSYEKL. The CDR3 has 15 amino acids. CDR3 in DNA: TGCGCCAGCAGCCAAGAGCAGCGGGGTGGAAACACCATATATTTT. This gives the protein CASSQEQRGGNTIYF.